Included here is one T cell receptor beta chain sequence, with context. This specimen belongs to a study of blood T cell repertoires in COVID-19. Study in general: Acute and convalescent COVID-19 samples came from the United States, Italy and Spain. T cells, B-cell-depleted T cells, or PBMCs supplied cDNA or gDNA.

As processed by the authors: Amplification of reference gene primers provided the estimated nucleated cell counts. Libraries were prepared by immunoSEQ multiplex PCR; TCRdb keeps only in-frame clonotypes and omits some of them. V, J and clone size were drawn from that table, and D and trimming were deduced from the DNA. Of more than 45,000 clones in the sample, around 85% were seen once. The CDR3 covers 15 residues. Per germline, CDR1 SGHVS and CDR2 FNYEAQ. After removal of 5 bases from V and 5 bases from J, the junction contained 10 bases not matched to a gene. The chain joins TRBV7-6 to TRBJ1-2; 8 bases align to TRBD1. Sequenced sample: peripheral blood. The TCR sequence derives from a woman of 80 years or more with acute or convalescent COVID-19. The CDR3 loop is CASSPGQGEGYGYTF. DNA for the CDR3: TGTGCCAGCAGCCCCGGACAGGGTGAGGGATATGGCTACACCTTC.